The text below deals with one T cell receptor beta chain. This record comes from a study of blood T cell repertoires in COVID-19. Study-level information: In each case, the material was cDNA or gDNA derived from T cells, B-cell-depleted T cells, or PBMCs.

Here immunoSEQ multiplex PCR was the method, and the copy in TCRdb shows in-frame clones only, minus some. The sample shows 95,000 to 150,000 clones, roughly 90% of them seen only once. V lost 2 bases to trimming and J lost 8 bases, with 18 bases between them. The CDR3 contains 15 residues. In germline, CDR1 is MNHEY, CDR2 SMNVEV (reference sequence). V is TRBV27 and J is TRBJ1-2; D might be TRBD1 (6 bases). The clonotype originates from a man aged 50 or older with acute or convalescent COVID-19. Sample: peripheral blood. The CDR3 DNA reads TGTGCCAGCAGTTTACCCTTAAAACCGACAGGCGGCTACACCTTC. It translates to CASSLPLKPTGGYTF.